The source of this TCR beta chain is a study of blood T cell repertoires in COVID-19. Across the study: The United States, Italy and Spain supplied acute and convalescent COVID-19 samples. Nucleic acid was either cDNA or gDNA, and it came from T cells, B-cell-depleted T cells, or PBMCs.

The V end lost 4 bases, the J end lost 5 bases, and 10 bases lay between the germline ends. CDR1 and CDR2 (germline): SGDLS, YYNGEE. This CDR3 contains 13 residues. Under the authors' procedure: Reference gene primer amplification yielded estimated nucleated cell counts. Sequenced by immunoSEQ multiplex PCR; TCRdb stores in-frame clones only, minus some. V, J and clone size derive from that table, while D and trimming were established from the DNA sequence. The sample lists 200,000 to 300,000 clones, about 88% occurring once. The chain combines TRBV9 with TRBJ2-1, with D perhaps TRBD2 (6 bases). This clonotype was sampled from a man in his 60s who had recovered from COVID-19. The sample comprised peripheral blood. The CDR3 spells CASSLPGDNEQFF. Here the CDR3 DNA reads TGTGCCAGCAGCCTCCCGGGGGACAATGAGCAGTTCTTC.